The 3 T cell receptor beta chains below all came from one sample that was sequenced in a study of vaccination and CD4 T cells after COVID-19 (dated by TCRdb to between 2021 and 2022). What this sample's treatment or condition label stands for: roughly 10-day PBMC culture with coronavirus spike peptide pools or control peptides (ViraFEST assay). What these receptors recognize is not known. The library was obtained by PCR. Sequencing used an Illumina iSeq 100. DNA from cultured CD4+ T cells was subjected to TCR sequencing with the Oncomine TCR Beta short-read assay at the Johns Hopkins FTIC core. TCRdb reran the public reads through fastp at Q25 and MiXCR, keeping productive beta chains. Every CDR3 protein is listed once, alongside the most common genes and DNA of its rows. The sample profile shows some 13,000 distinct CDR3 sequences; approximately 60% of them were found once. The top ten hold 14% of the sample.

Sample: CD4+ T cells from blood, cultured in vitro. The receptors shown here come from a human donor who had recovered from COVID-19.

This clonotype was picked up a small number of times. The chain recombines TRBV2 with TRBJ1-1; no reliable D call. Trimming removed 2 bases from V and 3 bases from J, with 10 bases in between. CDR1 SNHLY and CDR2 FYNNEI come from the germline V gene. The CDR3 runs to 14 residues. CDR3 in amino acids: CASSEYQSDTEAFF. The CDR3 bases are TGTGCCAGCAGTGAATATCAGTCGGACACTGAAGCTTTCTTT.

The rearrangement joins TRBV7-3 to TRBJ2-3; D is unresolved. The germline V gene has CDR1 SGHTA and CDR2 FQGTGA. V lost 4 bases, J lost 0 bases, and 8 bases lay in between. This CDR3 comprises 14 residues. The CDR3 DNA is TGTGCCAGCAGCTCCGGCCCTAGCACAGATACGCAGTATTTT. This sequence encodes CASSSGPSTDTQYF.

CDR3 bases: TGTGCTAGTGGTTTGGTCCTTAGCGAGGGGGGTCGGGAGACCCAGTACTTC. It codes for CASGLVLSEGGRETQYF. This rearrangement joins TRBV12-5 to TRBJ2-5; perhaps D is TRBD1 or TRBD2 (6 bases each). The germline V and J ends were trimmed by 0 bases and 5 bases, with 19 bases remaining between them. Per the germline V gene, CDR1 is LGHNT and CDR2 is FRNRAP. The CDR3 runs to 17 residues.